These T cell receptor beta chains were read from a single sample in a study of vaccination and CD4 T cells after COVID-19. TCRdb analysed the PCR reads with MiXCR anew, one entry per CDR3 protein. The sample has several thousand distinct CDR3 sequences; under 30% are singletons. The antigens these receptors bind are not known. The material was CD4+ T cells from blood, cultured in vitro, obtained after SARS-CoV-2 vaccination. Receptors were obtained from a human donor who had recovered from COVID-19. Both conserved end residues are part of each CDR3. A D gene is named only where the DNA matches it firmly. Clone size is given for some rows only: seen once, a few or many times, or a class if the clone is expanded.

j_call cdr3_length clone_size d_call v_call cdr3_nt cdr3_aa
TRBJ2-3 16 - - TRBV15 TGTGCCACCAGCAGAGGGCTTCAGGGGATCACAGATACGCAGTATTTT CATSRGLQGITDTQYF
TRBJ1-1 16 medium-sized TRBD1 TRBV20-1 TGCAGTGCTAGAAGGACAGGGATGAGCACTATCACTGAAGCTTTCTTT CSARRTGMSTITEAFF
TRBJ2-7 12 few - TRBV10-3 TGTGCCGCGGCCGGGGCAGCCTACGAGCAGTACTTC CAAAGAAYEQYF
TRBJ1-5 12 medium-sized - TRBV7-9 TGTGCCAGCAGCCCCGACACGGCGAACCAGCATTTT CASSPDTANQHF
TRBJ1-6 15 few - TRBV6-5 TGTGCCAGCAGTTACTTAAGTCTGGGGGATTCACCCCTCCACTTT CASSYLSLGDSPLHF
TRBJ1-2 15 - TRBD1 TRBV20-1 TGCAGTGCTATATCCACCCCCGACAGGGAGGATGGCTACACCTTC CSAISTPDREDGYTF
TRBJ1-1 12 few - TRBV6-1 TGTGCCAGCAGTGACAGGGTCACTGAAGCTTTCTTT CASSDRVTEAFF
TRBJ2-5 15 - TRBD2 TRBV12-3/TRBV12-4 TGTGCCAGCAGCGGACTAGCGGGGGGCCGGGAGACCCAGTACTTC CASSGLAGGRETQYF
TRBJ1-2 16 - TRBD1 TRBV5-1 TGCGCCAGCAGCGACGACGCCGTTACAGGGGACGATGGCTACACCTTC CASSDDAVTGDDGYTF
TRBJ1-5 15 medium-sized - TRBV7-9 TGTGCCAGCAGCTTAGGGTCCGTGTTAGGACAGCCCCAGCATTTT CASSLGSVLGQPQHF